The source of this T cell receptor (beta chain) is a study of blood T cell repertoires in COVID-19. Background on the study: PBMCs, B-cell-depleted T cells, or T cells were the source of the cDNA or gDNA that made up the material.

In the authors' methods: Counts of nucleated cells, estimated from reference gene primer amplification, were obtained. Using immunoSEQ multiplex PCR, the repertoire was profiled, and TCRdb retains in-frame clones only, with some absent. Clone size and the V and J calls come from that table; the DNA yielded D and trimming. The sample shows 64,000 or so clones, approximately 79% of them seen only once. Trimming cost V 4 bases and J 6 bases; bases outside gene matches: 13. The CDR3 is 17 amino acids. The germline V gene encodes CDR1 SGHTA and CDR2 FQGNSA. V gene TRBV7-2 combines with J gene TRBJ2-2, with 8 positions matching TRBD1. The sample was peripheral blood. The source is a human donor in a cohort sampled during active COVID-19. CDR3 DNA: TGTGCCAGCAGCTCCTCCCTCGGACAGGGAGTCCCCGGGGAGCTGTTTTTT. This gives the protein CASSSSLGQGVPGELFF.